A single sample is the source of the 19 T cell receptor beta chains below, sequenced in a study of blood T cell repertoires in COVID-19. Method: immunoSEQ multiplex PCR; TCRdb's copy keeps in-frame clones and lacks some. The repertoire holds about 300,000 clones, with less than 85% as singletons. The sample was PBMCs or T cells enriched from blood (not recorded which). These receptors all stem from a woman between 45 and 65 years old who had recovered from COVID-19.

The rearrangement links TRBV11-2 to TRBJ1-4; 9 nucleotides line up with TRBD1. The trim removed 4 bases at V and 8 bases at J, leaving 5 bases unmatched. The CDR3 totals 14 residues. Per the germline V gene, CDR1 is SGHAT and CDR2 is FQNNGV. CDR3: CASSSRTGVEKLFF. The CDR3 DNA reads TGTGCCAGCAGCTCCCGGACAGGGGTGGAAAAACTGTTTTTT.

The chain is built from TRBV12-5 and TRBJ1-1, with D perhaps TRBD1 (5 bases). Germline assignment: CDR1 LGHNT and CDR2 FRNRAP. Trimming removed 2 bases at V and 1 base at J, with 8 bases between. This CDR3 has 14 residues. CDR3 sequence reads: CASGLWGENTEAFF. CDR3 DNA: TGTGCTAGTGGTTTGTGGGGGGAGAACACTGAAGCTTTCTTT.

The chain employs TRBV5-4 and TRBJ2-7, with 8 bases that match TRBD1. The germline CDR1 and CDR2 sequences are SGHNT and YYREEE (reference sequence). V lost 1 base to trimming and J lost 5 bases; unmatched junction nucleotides: 8. This CDR3 is built from 15 residues. The CDR3 sequence: CASSLNPGGLDEQYF. As DNA, the CDR3 is TGTGCCAGCAGCTTGAATCCAGGGGGCCTCGACGAGCAGTACTTC.

The chain uses TRBV5-1 and TRBJ2-2; 9 bases are a match to TRBD1. Trimming took 2 bases from V and 4 from J; bases not matched to a gene: 9. There are 17 residues in the CDR3. Per the germline V gene, CDR1 is SGHRS and CDR2 is YFSETQ. The CDR3 DNA reads as TGCGCCAGCAGCTTCCGGGACAGGGCTCGGTTCACCGGGGAGCTGTTTTTT. Translating it yields CASSFRDRARFTGELFF.

Points on this clone: Other DNA sequences of this sample code for an identical CDR3. J is TRBJ1-1 and V is TRBV12-3 or TRBV12-4, with unresolved D. Trimming pared 3 bases from V and 1 base from J, leaving 6 bases between. The CDR3 sequence is 13 residues long. The chain's CDR3 is CASSFSRNTEAFF. The CDR3 bases are TGTGCCAGCAGTTTTTCCCGGAACACTGAAGCTTTCTTT.

V and J are TRBV25-1 and TRBJ1-2, with 7 bases lining up with TRBD1. The CDR3 extends over 17 amino acids. Germline V gene data show CDR1 as MGHDK and CDR2 as SYGVNS. After removal of 4 bases from V and 4 bases from J, the junction contained 15 bases not matched to a gene. The DNA for the CDR3 is TGTGCCAGCAGTGGTCAGGTCAGCAGGGGGGTCCCCTATGGCTACACCTTC. Protein sequence: CASSGQVSRGVPYGYTF.

The chain joins TRBV27 to TRBJ2-5, with TRBD2 as a possible D gene (6 bases). The ends were cut back, 4 bases at V and 4 bases at J, with 16 bases in the middle. The CDR3 covers 15 residues. Germline values: CDR1 MNHEY, CDR2 SMNVEV (reference sequence). For the CDR3, the DNA is TGTGCCAGCAGTTCCATCGGGACCGGGAGAGAGACCCAGTACTTC. Translated, it gives CASSSIGTGRETQYF.

J is TRBJ1-5 and V is TRBV6-6; D is perhaps TRBD1 (6 bases). Looked up from germline, CDR1 is MNHNY and CDR2 is SVGAGI (reference sequence). This CDR3 contains 14 residues. V was clipped by 8 bases and J by 6 bases, with 17 bases between them. As DNA, the CDR3 is TGTGCCAGCCGGGACATGGGCGTCAGTCAGCCCCAGCATTTT. Translating gives CASRDMGVSQPQHF.

The gene calls are TRBV7-2 and TRBJ1-2; 8 nucleotides agree with TRBD1. The CDR3 is made up of 15 amino acids. Per the germline V gene, CDR1 is SGHTA and CDR2 is FQGNSA. J was trimmed by 4 bases and V by 4 bases; bases with no gene match: 8. The DNA for the CDR3 is TGTGCCAGCAGCTGGGTCCCCGGGACAGGCTATGGCTACACCTTC. Translating it yields CASSWVPGTGYGYTF.

J is TRBJ2-2 and V is TRBV5-1; the match to TRBD2 covers 13 bases. V dropped 4 bases and J dropped 4; count of bases not matched to a gene: 4. From germline, CDR1 is SGHRS and CDR2 YFSETQ. The CDR3 covers 16 residues. The CDR3 region has the DNA TGCGCCAGCAGCCCGGGACTAGCGGGGATCACCGGGGAGCTGTTTTTT. This sequence encodes CASSPGLAGITGELFF.

This clone was counted many times. The chain has TRBV25-1 and TRBJ1-6; D is unclear. Trimming stripped 3 bases from V and 0 bases from J, with 9 bases between. The CDR3 is 16 residues long. Germline values: CDR1 MGHDK, CDR2 SYGVNS. The CDR3 sequence: CASSDDKSSYNSPLHF. CDR3 in DNA: TGTGCCAGCAGTGATGACAAGAGCTCCTATAATTCACCCCTCCACTTT.

DNA for the CDR3: TGTGCCAGCAGGTCAAAAACCGGGACAGTCGTTATGAACACTGAAGCTTTCTTT. It yields the protein CASRSKTGTVVMNTEAFF. The V and J genes are TRBV7-2 and TRBJ1-1; 7 bases align to TRBD1. After removal of 6 bases from V and 0 bases from J, the junction contained 16 bases not matched to a gene. This CDR3 comprises 18 residues. Germline V gene data show CDR1 as SGHTA and CDR2 as FQGNSA.

This chain links TRBV11-3 with TRBJ2-7; TRBD1 agrees at 9 bases. Germline trimming cut 2 bases from V and 1 base from J; bases unmatched to any gene: 3. In germline, CDR1 is SGHNT, CDR2 YENEEA. The CDR3 runs to 15 residues. CDR3 sequence: CASSLSGQGSYEQYF. The DNA of the CDR3 is TGTGCCAGCAGCTTATCGGGACAGGGATCCTACGAGCAGTACTTC.

This sequence joins TRBV19 and TRBJ1-1; 10 bases agree with TRBD1. The trim removed 4 bases at V and 4 bases at J, leaving 6 bases unmatched. Germline V gene lookup returns CDR1 LNHDA and CDR2 SQIVND (reference sequence). The CDR3 loop spans 15 amino acids. CDR3 region: CASSTRQGAGTEAFF. Here the CDR3 DNA reads TGTGCCAGTAGTACCCGACAGGGGGCGGGCACTGAAGCTTTCTTT.

The rearrangement links TRBV2 to TRBJ2-7; D is ambiguous. The CDR3 is 13 amino acids. The germline V gene encodes CDR1 SNHLY and CDR2 FYNNEI. V was cut by 2 bases and J by 12 bases, with 17 bases left in between. This chain's CDR3 is CASSESTPSSGYF. The CDR3 DNA reads as TGTGCCAGCAGTGAAAGTACCCCCTCCTCGGGGTACTTC.

The V gene is TRBV18, the J gene TRBJ2-1; the D gene is possibly TRBD1 (6 bases). Trimming took 2 bases from V and 9 from J, leaving 11 bases between them. The CDR3 runs to 13 residues. Germline values: CDR1 KGHSH, CDR2 LQKENI. CDR3 amino acids: CASSPTVGGEQFF. The CDR3 DNA follows: TGTGCCAGCTCACCAACGGTAGGGGGTGAGCAGTTCTTC.

The chain combines TRBV28 with TRBJ1-1, with D unresolved. The germline V gene has CDR1 MDHEN and CDR2 SYDVKM. V dropped 3 bases and J dropped 6 bases, with 5 bases sitting between them. This CDR3 spans 11 amino acids. The CDR3 loop is CASSFFAEAFF. CDR3 nucleotide sequence: TGTGCCAGCAGTTTCTTTGCTGAAGCTTTCTTT.

The CDR3 sequence: CASRGGPTAYGYTF. CDR3 DNA sequence: TGTGCCTCCCGCGGGGGGCCCACCGCCTATGGCTACACCTTC. The chain employs TRBV28 and TRBJ1-2; perhaps TRBD1 as D (6 bases). V was cut by 11 bases and J by 4 bases, with 20 bases left in between. This CDR3 has 14 amino acids. Germline CDR1 is MDHEN and CDR2 is SYDVKM.

Many counts were recorded for this clone. V is TRBV5-4 and J is TRBJ2-1, with 12 positions matching TRBD2. The CDR3 totals 17 residues. The germline CDR1 and CDR2 sequences are SGHNT and YYREEE (reference sequence). The trim removed 4 bases at V and 4 bases at J, leaving 9 bases unmatched. Here the CDR3 reads CASSLLGLAGRYNEQFF. Here the CDR3 DNA reads TGTGCCAGCAGCCTATTAGGACTAGCGGGGCGATACAATGAGCAGTTCTTC.